Here is one T cell receptor beta chain with its context. Its antigen remains unidentified. The time point: newly diagnosed, previously untreated cHL patient sample. For comparison, PBMCs from newly diagnosed, untreated classical Hodgkin lymphoma were used. The data originate from a study of PD-1 blockade in classical Hodgkin lymphoma. Regarding the study as a whole: Relapsed/refractory patients reportedly had the lowest baseline TCR diversity, below newly diagnosed patients, who were below healthy donors.

The germline V gene encodes CDR1 GTSNPN and CDR2 SVGIG (reference sequence). With 3 bases clipped from V and 5 bases from J, the junction kept 8 bases outside the gene matches. This CDR3 comprises 15 residues. Assay: immunoSEQ multiplex PCR; the TCRdb copy retains only in-frame clones and omits some. The sample shows some 27,000 clones, roughly 92% of them seen only once. The chain joins TRBV30 to TRBJ2-1, with 9 positions matching TRBD2. The source is a human donor with classical Hodgkin lymphoma. Specimen: peripheral blood mononuclear cells (PBMCs). CDR3 DNA sequence: TGTGCCTGGAGGAGCGGAGCGGGAGGACACAATGAGCAGTTCTTC. This codes for CAWRSGAGGHNEQFF.